The 22 T cell receptor beta chains presented below share a single source sample, sequenced in a study of PD-1 blockade in mismatch repair-deficient tumors. Data came from immunoSEQ multiplex PCR; TCRdb stores just in-frame clones and leaves some out. The data contain around 38,000 clones, around 79% of them singletons. The sample consisted of peripheral blood, taken 4 weeks after starting pembrolizumab. These receptor sequences come from an adult with mismatch repair-deficient cancer.

This chain connects TRBV6-1 to TRBJ2-7; tentative D call: TRBD2 (6 bases). Trimming cost V 5 bases and J 6 bases, with 8 bases left between them. The CDR3 runs to 11 residues. Germline CDR1 MNHNS, CDR2 SASEGT. The CDR3, as DNA: TGTGCCAGCAGTTACGGGGGCGAGCAGTACTTC. Protein sequence: CASSYGGEQYF.

The chain joins TRBV9 to TRBJ1-1, with D perhaps matching TRBD1 (5 bases). The V end lost 4 bases, the J end lost 2 bases, and 12 bases lay between the germline ends. The CDR3 has 14 residues. The germline V gene has CDR1 SGDLS and CDR2 YYNGEE. The CDR3 protein is CASSPIGANTEAFF. The CDR3 DNA reads as TGTGCCAGCAGCCCCATTGGGGCCAACACTGAAGCTTTCTTT.

The chain uses TRBV27 and TRBJ2-1, with TRBD2 matching 12 bases. Per the germline V gene, CDR1 is MNHEY and CDR2 is SMNVEV (reference sequence). This CDR3 comprises 17 residues. V was pared by 4 bases and J by 8 bases, with 12 bases of the junction left unmatched. In nucleotides, the CDR3 is TGTGCCAGCAGTTCCAACCACAAACTAGCGGGAGGCGATGAGCAGTTCTTC. Translation: CASSSNHKLAGGDEQFF.

This clone was picked up many times. This sequence joins TRBV9 and TRBJ1-2, with 8 bases aligning to TRBD1. Germline-derived CDR1 and CDR2 are SGDLS and YYNGEE. V lost 0 bases and J lost 4; bases outside the gene matches: 5. CDR3 length equals 15 residues. The CDR3 loop reads CASSVAPQGAYGYTF. The CDR3, as DNA: TGTGCCAGCAGCGTAGCTCCTCAGGGGGCCTATGGCTACACCTTC. The entire variable domain, with the rest obtained from reference TRBV9 and TRBJ1-2, is as follows: DSGVTQTPKHLITATGQRVTLRCSPRSGDLSVYWYQQSLDQGLQFLIQYYNGEERAKGNILERFSAQQFPDLHSELNLSSLELGDSALYFCASSVAPQGAYGYTFGSGTRLTVV.

The chain carries TRBV4-1 and TRBJ2-1, with D perhaps being TRBD1 or TRBD2 (6 bases each). Germline CDR1 MGHRA, CDR2 YSYEKL. The V end was cut by 9 bases, the J end by 8 bases, with 29 bases between. The CDR3 covers 17 residues. CDR3 bases: TGCGCCAGTAGGACAGCTCTGACGGGGAGGCTTATGGATGAGCAGTTCTTC. Amino acids: CASRTALTGRLMDEQFF.

The J gene is TRBJ2-3, the V gene TRBV28; 14 positions match TRBD2. V lost 5 bases, J lost 6 bases, and 16 bases stayed unmatched. This CDR3 comprises 19 residues. Germline values: CDR1 MDHEN, CDR2 SYDVKM. CDR3 sequence (DNA): TGTGCCAGCAGTCCTATCCATGGGGGACTAGCGGGAGAGCGGGATACGCAGTATTTT. It yields the protein CASSPIHGGLAGERDTQYF.

This CDR3 reads CASRDTWFNQPQHF. The DNA for the CDR3 is TGTGCCAGCAGGGACACCTGGTTCAATCAGCCCCAGCATTTT. V usage is TRBV6-1 and J usage is TRBJ1-5, with a weak D call TRBD1 (5 bases). The CDR3 loop spans 14 amino acids. Trimming removed 6 bases from V and 3 bases from J, with 12 bases in between. Germline V gene lookup returns CDR1 MNHNS and CDR2 SASEGT.

The rearrangement uses TRBV11-2 and TRBJ2-7; D assignment may be TRBD1 or TRBD2 (5 bases each). Trimming shortened V by 1 base and J by 7 bases, and 17 bases separated the two germline ends. CDR3 length equals 15 residues. Germline assignment: CDR1 SGHAT and CDR2 FQNNGV. The CDR3 reads CASSLAGTVLSEQYF. The CDR3 region has the DNA TGTGCCAGCAGCTTAGCCGGGACGGTGCTTAGTGAGCAGTACTTC.

The chain combines TRBV6-1 with TRBJ2-7; 7 bases line up with TRBD2. V lost 4 bases to trimming and J lost 2 bases; unmatched junction nucleotides: 8. Germline CDR1 MNHNS, CDR2 SASEGT. This CDR3 contains 15 residues. This CDR3 reads CASSGRLAFAYEQYF. The DNA for the CDR3 is TGTGCCAGCAGTGGTCGACTAGCTTTTGCCTACGAGCAGTACTTC.

This clone turned up a few times. V gene TRBV15 combines with J gene TRBJ2-7; D not certain. V lost 0 bases to trimming and J lost 2 bases, with 8 bases between them. There are 14 residues in the CDR3. Germline values: CDR1 LNHNV, CDR2 YYDKDF (reference sequence). The CDR3 nucleotides are TGTGCCACCAGCAGAGATGGCAGGACCTACGAGCAGTACTTC. This translates into CATSRDGRTYEQYF.

The rearrangement links TRBV19 to TRBJ2-7; D could derive from TRBD1 or TRBD2 (5 bases each). This CDR3 region has 14 residues. The V gene lost 2 bases and the J gene lost 5 bases, with 13 bases spanning the gap. Germline V gene sequence: CDR1 LNHDA, CDR2 SQIVND (reference sequence). CDR3 sequence: CASSISLGGNEQYF. In DNA form, the CDR3 reads TGTGCCAGTAGTATAAGCCTTGGGGGTAACGAGCAGTACTTC.

The chain combines TRBV27 with TRBJ2-3, with D possibly matching TRBD1 (5 bases). The CDR3 covers 13 residues. CDR1 is MNHEY and CDR2 is SMNVEV in the germline V gene (reference sequence). The V end lost 7 bases, the J end lost 4 bases, and 12 bases lay between the germline ends. In DNA form, the CDR3 reads TGTGCCAGCACTAACGTACAGGCAGATACGCAGTATTTT. Protein: CASTNVQADTQYF.

This clone was counted only a few times. The chain is built from TRBV6-1 and TRBJ2-3, with a possible D match to TRBD2 (6 bases). The V and J ends lost 1 base and 8 bases respectively, with 13 bases between them. The CDR3 covers 14 residues. CDR1 and CDR2 from the germline V gene are MNHNS and SASEGT. The CDR3 nucleotides read TGTGCCAGCAGTGAAGGCGGACTCGGGGGTACGCAGTATTTT. This translates into CASSEGGLGGTQYF.

This rearrangement joins TRBV6-5 to TRBJ1-3; no firm D call. CDR1 is MNHEY, CDR2 SVGAGI, per germline. Between the trimmed V and J ends, which lost 5 bases and 2 bases, there was a span of 13 bases. The CDR3 is 15 residues long. The CDR3, as DNA: TGTGCCAGCAGTATAAATGGGGAGACTGGAAACACCATATATTTT. Amino acid sequence: CASSINGETGNTIYF.

This clone was seen a single time. The chain carries TRBV2 and TRBJ1-5, with unresolved D. Germline V lookup: CDR1 SNHLY, CDR2 FYNNEI. This CDR3 has 16 amino acids. Trimming left V 3 bases short and J 0 bases short, with 12 bases between. As DNA, the CDR3 is TGTGCCAGCAGTGACAGAGGGCCTTATAGCAATCAGCCCCAGCATTTT. It encodes CASSDRGPYSNQPQHF.

This chain uses TRBV4-1 with TRBJ1-1; D not resolved. The CDR3 runs 11 residues. Germline lookup yields CDR1 MGHRA and CDR2 YSYEKL. The V end was cut by 1 base, the J end by 10 bases, with 7 bases between. The CDR3 sequence is CASSQGPRAFF. The DNA of the CDR3 is TGCGCCAGCAGCCAAGGACCCAGAGCTTTCTTT.

This chain connects TRBV19 to TRBJ1-2; TRBD1 aligns across 9 bases. Trimming cost V 5 bases and J 2 bases; bases outside gene matches: 3. Germline V lookup: CDR1 LNHDA, CDR2 SQIVND (reference sequence). This CDR3 region has 14 residues. The CDR3 coding sequence is TGTGCCAGTAGTCCTGGACAGGGGAACTATGGCTACACCTTC. Translated: CASSPGQGNYGYTF.

The V call is TRBV4-3, the J call TRBJ2-1, with D possibly matching TRBD2 (6 bases). Looked up from germline, CDR1 is LGHNA and CDR2 is YSLEER. The length of the CDR3 is 15 residues. The germline V and J ends were trimmed by 0 bases and 0 bases, with 6 bases remaining between them. The CDR3 spells CASSQDGSSYNEQFF. The DNA of the CDR3 is TGCGCCAGCAGCCAAGACGGGAGCTCCTACAATGAGCAGTTCTTC.

This chain joins TRBV30 and TRBJ2-3; 7 bases align to TRBD2. The germline V gene has CDR1 GTSNPN and CDR2 SVGIG (reference sequence). This CDR3 spans 12 amino acids. V gave up 3 bases and J gave up 6 bases; unmatched junction bases: 3. The CDR3, as DNA: TGTGCCTGGAGCGCCGGGGGGGATACGCAGTATTTT. Its protein is CAWSAGGDTQYF.

The chain recombines TRBV5-1 with TRBJ1-1; tentative D call: TRBD1 (5 bases). The germline V gene has CDR1 SGHRS and CDR2 YFSETQ. The CDR3 covers 14 residues. Trimming left V 2 bases short and J 2 bases short, with 10 bases between. In DNA, the CDR3 is TGCGCCAGCAGCTTTTATCAGGGAAACACTGAAGCTTTCTTT. Translation gives CASSFYQGNTEAFF. The whole variable domain, filled in from reference TRBV5-1 and TRBJ1-1, reads KAGVTQTPRYLIKTRGQQVTLSCSPISGHRSVSWYQQTPGQGLQFLFEYFSETQRNKGNFPGRFSGRQFSNSRSEMNVSTLELGDSALYLCASSFYQGNTEAFFGQGTRLTVV.

This rearrangement joins TRBV4-1 to TRBJ2-5; 7 positions match TRBD2. The germline CDR1 and CDR2 sequences are MGHRA and YSYEKL. The CDR3 extends over 15 amino acids. V trimming: 4 bases; J trimming: 5 bases; junction bases outside the gene matches: 10. The CDR3 reads CASSPLGGGGETQYF. The CDR3 coding sequence is TGCGCCAGCAGCCCTCTAGGCGGGGGAGGGGAGACCCAGTACTTC.

The chain links TRBV4-1 to TRBJ2-2; D is possibly TRBD2 (6 bases). V gave up 4 bases and J gave up 6 bases, with 15 bases separating them. This CDR3 spans 15 amino acids. Germline-derived CDR1 and CDR2 are MGHRA and YSYEKL. CDR3 residues: CASSPGASGAGELFF. The CDR3 DNA reads as TGCGCCAGCAGCCCGGGAGCTTCGGGGGCCGGGGAGCTGTTTTTT.